The source of this T cell receptor (beta chain) is a study of vaccination effects on CD4 cells after COVID-19. As for the study in general: Sequencing was preceded by expansion of antigen-specific CD4+ T cells with viral peptide pools in the ViraFEST assay.

V lost 4 bases and J lost 6, with 13 bases in between. CDR1 is SGHTA, CDR2 FQGNSA, per germline. The CDR3 has 13 amino acids. TCRdb's table, derived via immunoSEQ multiplex PCR, lists solely in-frame clones and lacks some. The table shows some 30,000 clones, with over 70% occurring only once. Scientists isolated CD4+ T cells after a roughly 9-day culture period ended. Either the mRNA-1273 or the BNT162b2 vaccine was given to participants as two doses. On days 3 and 7, fresh IL-2 medium replaced half the medium. This clone has only a few counts. The target antigen is unknown. The study, taken as a whole, reports: Healthy vaccinees had only 1 of 255 vaccine-induced clones cross-react with common cold coronaviruses.

The sequence was collected from a human donor who received a COVID-19 vaccine. The sequencing here drew on CD4+ T cells from PBMCs cultured without peptide, taken after COVID-19 vaccination. The chain has TRBV7-2 and TRBJ2-7; D remains ambiguous. This CDR3 reads CASSSTLGFEQYF. Here the CDR3 DNA reads TGTGCCAGCAGCTCCACCCTGGGTTTCGAGCAGTACTTC.